The 21 T cell receptor beta chains reported below all come from one sample, sequenced in a study of vaccination effects on CD4 cells after COVID-19 (dated by TCRdb to between 2020 and 2023). These receptors are not linked to any known antigen. The library was produced with the immunoSEQ multiplex PCR assay. TCRdb's version of the immuneACCESS table is confined to in-frame rearrangements and falls short of the full clone set. An unresolved V gene accounts for under half of the shortfall where checked; the remainder is of unknown origin. Within this sample are about 63,000 clones, with about 80% of them counted one time only. The ten largest clonotypes hold around 3.8% of the sample. The ViraFEST assay stimulated PBMC with viral peptide pools and then used TCR sequencing to identify antigen-specific CD4+ T cell clonotypes by expansion. After approximately 11 days of culture, CD4+ T cells were isolated with the EasySep CD4+ T cell isolation kit. Healthy vaccine recipients had no prior SARS-CoV-2 infection, confirmed by negative nucleocapsid antibodies before and after vaccination.

This specimen was CD4+ T cells from PBMCs cultured with HCoV-OC43 spike peptides, taken before COVID-19 vaccination. The cell subset or site label for this specimen denotes: HCoV-OC43 spike overlapping peptide pool stimulation. The receptors here all came from a human donor who received a COVID-19 vaccine.

This clone appeared a few times. J is TRBJ2-1 and V is TRBV5-8; D is perhaps TRBD1 or TRBD2 (6 bases each). CDR1 is SGHTS and CDR2 is YDEGEE in the germline V gene. CDR3 length: 15 residues. V was clipped by 7 bases and J by 2 bases, with 16 bases between them. The CDR3 loop is CASSTGRWAYNEQFF. The CDR3 coding sequence is TGTGCCAGCTCAACAGGGAGGTGGGCCTACAATGAGCAGTTCTTC.

This clone was recorded a few times. The chain couples TRBV19 to TRBJ1-2, with TRBD1 matching over 7 bases. V shed 4 bases, J shed 4 bases, and the junction held 3 bases outside the gene matches. CDR3 length equals 13 residues. Per germline, CDR1 LNHDA and CDR2 SQIVND (reference sequence). CDR3 bases: TGTGCCAGTAGTAGAGGACAGGTCTATGGCTACACCTTC. The encoded protein is CASSRGQVYGYTF. Full variable domain (outside the CDR3, taken from reference TRBV19 and TRBJ1-2): DGGITQSPKYLFRKEGQNVTLSCEQNLNHDAMYWYRQDPGQGLRLIYYSQIVNDFQKGDIAEGYSVSREKKESFPLTVTSAQKNPTAFYLCASSRGQVYGYTFGSGTRLTVV.

The J gene is TRBJ1-2, the V gene TRBV6-5; TRBD1 aligns across 8 bases. This CDR3 contains 14 residues. Trimming removed 6 bases from V and 8 bases from J; junction bases left unmatched: 11. Germline CDR1 and CDR2: MNHEY and SVGAGI. The CDR3 nucleotides are TGTGCCAGCAGCCCAGCGGACAGGGAACTCGGCTACACCTTC. Protein product: CASSPADRELGYTF.

The gene calls are TRBV11-2 and TRBJ2-1; 9 bases fit TRBD2. Germline CDR1 and CDR2: SGHAT and FQNNGV. This CDR3 is built from 15 residues. V gave up 3 bases and J gave up 7 bases; unmatched junction bases: 7. The CDR3 protein is CASSFAGGPRNEQFF. For the CDR3, the DNA is TGTGCCAGCAGCTTCGCGGGGGGGCCCCGGAATGAGCAGTTCTTC.

In its sample, this clone was seen a few times. The gene calls are TRBV7-3 and TRBJ2-2; D might be TRBD2 (6 bases). The germline V gene encodes CDR1 SGHTA and CDR2 FQGTGA. The CDR3 extends over 16 amino acids. V shed 6 bases and J shed 1 base, with 15 bases lying between them. The CDR3 spells CASSPPGAGNTGELFF. DNA of the CDR3: TGTGCCAGCAGTCCACCCGGAGCGGGGAACACCGGGGAGCTGTTTTTT.

This clone was seen just once. The rearrangement links TRBV28 to TRBJ1-4; D not resolved. This CDR3 is 12 amino acids long. Trimming pared 8 bases from V and 4 bases from J, leaving 8 bases between. Germline V CDR1 and CDR2: MDHEN, SYDVKM. CDR3 in amino acids: CASGQSNEKLFF. Written as DNA, the CDR3 is TGTGCCAGCGGGCAGAGTAATGAAAAACTGTTTTTT.

This sequence joins TRBV7-8 and TRBJ2-5; 9 nucleotides match TRBD1. V lost 0 bases to trimming and J lost 2 bases; unmatched junction nucleotides: 7. The CDR3 spans 17 residues. Germline values: CDR1 SGHVS, CDR2 FQNEAQ. CDR3 sequence: CASSLARRDREQETQYF. The CDR3 DNA follows: TGTGCCAGCAGCTTAGCAAGGAGGGACAGGGAGCAAGAGACCCAGTACTTC.

The chain has TRBV4-2 and TRBJ1-3, with TRBD1 identical over 7 bases. V shed 4 bases, J shed 0 bases, and the junction held 6 bases outside the gene matches. Germline CDR1 and CDR2: LGHNA and YNFKEQ. CDR3 length: 16 residues. CDR3 bases: TGTGCCAGCAGCCGAGAGACAGGGTTCTCTGGAAACACCATATATTTT. Translation gives CASSRETGFSGNTIYF.

The V and J genes are TRBV3-1 (or the pseudogene TRBV3-2) and TRBJ1-5; unclear D gene. Trimming cost V 4 bases and J 6 bases, with 7 bases left between them. CDR1 is LGHDT, CDR2 YNNKEL, per germline (reference sequence). The CDR3 sequence is 12 residues long. DNA for the CDR3: TGTGCCAGCAGCCTCCGCGGTCAGCCCCAGCATTTT. The encoded protein is CASSLRGQPQHF.

The chain is built from TRBV3-1 (or the pseudogene TRBV3-2) and TRBJ1-2; D perhaps matches TRBD1 (5 bases). CDR1 LGHDT and CDR2 YNNKEL come from the germline V gene (reference sequence). The CDR3 totals 16 residues. Trimming removed 2 bases from V and 7 bases from J, with 20 bases in between. The CDR3 DNA reads TGTGCCAGCAGCCAAATCCTAACCTCGGGGGTTAGTGGCTACACCTTC. As protein: CASSQILTSGVSGYTF.

V usage is TRBV6-5 and J usage is TRBJ2-3; 12 bases line up with TRBD2. Germline loops: CDR1 MNHEY, CDR2 SVGAGI. The CDR3 spans 16 residues. Trimming cost V 4 bases and J 7 bases; bases outside gene matches: 9. CDR3 in DNA: TGTGCCAGCAGTTTCCGACTAGCGGGGGAGCTAAATACGCAGTATTTT. Amino acids: CASSFRLAGELNTQYF.

The chain couples TRBV6-6 to TRBJ1-3, with D hard to call. Between the trimmed V and J ends, which lost 0 bases and 1 base, there was a span of 10 bases. CDR1 is MNHNY, CDR2 SVGAGI, per germline (reference sequence). There are 16 residues in the CDR3. The CDR3 nucleotides read TGTGCCAGCAGTTACTCGGTTGGTGTTTCTGGAAACACCATATATTTT. As protein: CASSYSVGVSGNTIYF.

The DNA of the CDR3 is TGTGCCAGCTCACCACGAGTCTCTGACAGGGGGCAGGAGACCCAGTACTTC. Amino acids: CASSPRVSDRGQETQYF. V and J are TRBV18 and TRBJ2-5; 10 bases are shared with TRBD1. The CDR3 runs to 17 residues. Germline lookup yields CDR1 KGHSH and CDR2 LQKENI. V was clipped by 1 base and J by 5 bases; unmatched bases: 10.

V usage is TRBV5-1 and J usage is TRBJ2-5; D not certain. The germline V and J ends were trimmed by 0 bases and 0 bases, with 0 bases remaining between them. The CDR3 covers 12 residues. Germline values: CDR1 SGHRS, CDR2 YFSETQ. The CDR3 protein is CASSLDQETQYF. The CDR3 DNA sequence: TGCGCCAGCAGCTTGGACCAAGAGACCCAGTACTTC.

In its sample, this clone was seen a few times. This chain joins TRBV29-1 and TRBJ1-2; perhaps TRBD1 as D (6 bases). The CDR3 spans 16 residues. The germline CDR1 and CDR2 sequences are SQVTM and ANQGSEA. Trimming cost V 5 bases and J 6 bases, with 25 bases left between them. CDR3 residues: CSVPNGPQGGFNGYTF. CDR3 bases: TGCAGCGTTCCGAATGGCCCACAGGGTGGGTTCAATGGCTACACCTTC.

The J gene is TRBJ1-2, the V gene TRBV25-1, with TRBD1 matching over 9 bases. Germline V lookup: CDR1 MGHDK, CDR2 SYGVNS. This CDR3 comprises 15 residues. V shed 3 bases, J shed 3 bases, and the junction held 5 bases outside the gene matches. CDR3: CASSDPRTGDYGYTF. The CDR3 DNA reads TGTGCCAGCAGTGATCCGCGGACAGGGGACTATGGCTACACCTTC.

V and J are TRBV5-8 and TRBJ1-1; no firm D call. This CDR3 has 15 residues. The V end lost 7 bases, the J end lost 5 bases, and 21 bases lay between the germline ends. CDR1 and CDR2 from the germline V gene are SGHTS and YDEGEE. In DNA, the CDR3 is TGTGCCAGCCCCCTGGGAAGACTTCGCGGGACTGAAGCTTTCTTT. Translated, it gives CASPLGRLRGTEAFF.

This clone appeared once. The chain has TRBV29-1 and TRBJ2-3; D might be TRBD1 or TRBD2, each matching 6 bases. CDR3 length: 19 residues. The ends were cut back, 3 bases at V and 2 bases at J, with 27 bases in the middle. CDR1 SQVTM and CDR2 ANQGSEA come from the germline V gene. The CDR3 DNA reads TGCAGCGTTGATCCGAGGTTAGGGGGGCCCCTGGGGACCACAGATACGCAGTATTTT. It is translated as CSVDPRLGGPLGTTDTQYF.

This sequence joins TRBV19 and TRBJ1-4; D is uncertain. This CDR3 has 13 amino acids. In germline, CDR1 is LNHDA, CDR2 SQIVND (reference sequence). The germline V and J ends were trimmed by 7 bases and 8 bases, with 14 bases remaining between them. CDR3 DNA: TGTGCCAGTAAGTCCACCGCCCAGGAAAAACTGTTTTTT. Translation: CASKSTAQEKLFF.

V gene TRBV3-1 (or the pseudogene TRBV3-2) combines with J gene TRBJ1-3, with TRBD1 matching 11 bases. Germline V lookup: CDR1 LGHDT, CDR2 YNNKEL (reference sequence). The CDR3 is 17 residues long. Unmatched junction bases numbered 9, after V lost 4 bases and J lost 4 bases. Written as DNA, the CDR3 is TGTGCCAGCAGCCGCGTAGGACAGGGGGCGAGGGGAAACACCATATATTTT. It is translated as CASSRVGQGARGNTIYF.

The CDR3 DNA reads as TGTGCCACCAGTCCTCCGGGACAGGGAATTGGGACCCAGTACTTC. As protein: CATSPPGQGIGTQYF. The V and J genes are TRBV24-1 and TRBJ2-5; 9 nucleotides agree with TRBD1. The length of the CDR3 is 15 residues. The junction had 11 bases not matched to a gene; V was cut back by 6 bases and J by 7 bases. CDR1 KGHDR and CDR2 SFDVKD come from the germline V gene.